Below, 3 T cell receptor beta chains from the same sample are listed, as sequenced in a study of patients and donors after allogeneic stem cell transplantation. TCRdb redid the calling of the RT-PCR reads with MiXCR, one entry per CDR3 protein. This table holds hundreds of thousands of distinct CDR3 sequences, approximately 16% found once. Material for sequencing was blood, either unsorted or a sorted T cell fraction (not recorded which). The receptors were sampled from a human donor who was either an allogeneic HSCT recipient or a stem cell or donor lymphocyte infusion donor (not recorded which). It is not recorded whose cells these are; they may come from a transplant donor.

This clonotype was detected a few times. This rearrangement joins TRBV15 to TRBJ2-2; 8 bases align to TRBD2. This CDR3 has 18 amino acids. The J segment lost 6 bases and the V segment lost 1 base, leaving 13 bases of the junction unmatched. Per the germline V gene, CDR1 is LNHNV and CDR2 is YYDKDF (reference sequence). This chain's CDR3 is CATSRGLAGTRVSGELFF. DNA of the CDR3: TGTGCCACCAGCAGAGGTTTAGCCGGGACTAGGGTCTCCGGGGAGCTGTTTTTT.

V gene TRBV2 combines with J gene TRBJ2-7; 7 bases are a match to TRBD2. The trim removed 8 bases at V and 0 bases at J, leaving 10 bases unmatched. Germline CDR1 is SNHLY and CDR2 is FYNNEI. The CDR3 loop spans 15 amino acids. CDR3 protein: CASLGPGGSSYEQYF. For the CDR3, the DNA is TGTGCCAGCCTGGGACCGGGCGGGAGCTCCTACGAGCAGTACTTC.

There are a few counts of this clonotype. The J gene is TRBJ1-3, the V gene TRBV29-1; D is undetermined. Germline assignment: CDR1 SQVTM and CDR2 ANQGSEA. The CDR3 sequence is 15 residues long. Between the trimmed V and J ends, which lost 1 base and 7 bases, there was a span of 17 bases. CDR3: CSVEAGHSSSNTIYF. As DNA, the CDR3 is TGCAGCGTTGAAGCTGGGCATTCATCATCGAACACCATATATTTT.